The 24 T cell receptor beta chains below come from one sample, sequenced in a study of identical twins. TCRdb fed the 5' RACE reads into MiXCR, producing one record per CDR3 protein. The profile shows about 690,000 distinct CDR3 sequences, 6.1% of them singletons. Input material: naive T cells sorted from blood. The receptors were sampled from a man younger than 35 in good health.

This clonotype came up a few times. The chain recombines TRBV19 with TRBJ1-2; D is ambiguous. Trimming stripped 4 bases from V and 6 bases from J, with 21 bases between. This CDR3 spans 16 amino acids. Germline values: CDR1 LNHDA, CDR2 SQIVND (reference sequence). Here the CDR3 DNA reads TGTGCCAGTAGTACCATGCCCCTCAGTGTGCGGAATGGCTACACCTTC. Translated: CASSTMPLSVRNGYTF.

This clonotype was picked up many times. CDR3 region: CASSTGGPYNEQFF. Written as DNA, the CDR3 is TGTGCCAGCAGCACGGGAGGGCCCTACAATGAGCAGTTCTTC. The chain combines TRBV27 with TRBJ2-1; 8 bases are a match to TRBD2. Unmatched junction bases numbered 3, after V lost 6 bases and J lost 2 bases. Germline CDR1 and CDR2: MNHEY and SMNVEV (reference sequence). This CDR3 comprises 14 residues.

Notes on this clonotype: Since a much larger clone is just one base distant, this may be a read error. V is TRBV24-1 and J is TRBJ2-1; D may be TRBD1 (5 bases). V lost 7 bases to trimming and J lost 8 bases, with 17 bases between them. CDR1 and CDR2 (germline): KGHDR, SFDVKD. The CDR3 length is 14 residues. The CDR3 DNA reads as TGTGCCACCAGAGGGGCCGGATACCCCGATGAGCAGTTCTTC. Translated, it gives CATRGAGYPDEQFF.

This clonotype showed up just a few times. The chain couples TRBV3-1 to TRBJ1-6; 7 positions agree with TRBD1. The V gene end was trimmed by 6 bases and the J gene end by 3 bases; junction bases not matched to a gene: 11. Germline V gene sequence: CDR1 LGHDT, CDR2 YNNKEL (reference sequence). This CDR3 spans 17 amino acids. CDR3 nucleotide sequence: TGTGCCAGCAGGGGGGACAGCGTAACCCTCTATAATTCACCCCTCCACTTT. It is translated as CASRGDSVTLYNSPLHF.

CDR3 in amino acids: CSARDSRPYGYTF. The CDR3 DNA sequence: TGCAGTGCTAGAGATTCCAGACCGTATGGCTACACCTTC. The rearrangement joins TRBV20-1 to TRBJ1-2; unclear D gene. Trimming took off 0 bases at V and 5 bases at J, with 10 bases between the two ends. Per germline, CDR1 DFQATT and CDR2 SNEGSKA (reference sequence). This CDR3 contains 13 residues.

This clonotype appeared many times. The CDR3 spells CASTERGNEQFF. For the CDR3, the DNA is TGTGCCAGCACGGAAAGGGGCAATGAGCAGTTCTTC. V is TRBV6-2 or TRBV6-3 and J is TRBJ2-1, with D tentatively TRBD1 (5 bases). Trimming removed 7 bases from V and 6 bases from J, with 10 bases in between. CDR3 size: 12 residues. Germline values: CDR1 MNHEY, CDR2 SVGEGT.

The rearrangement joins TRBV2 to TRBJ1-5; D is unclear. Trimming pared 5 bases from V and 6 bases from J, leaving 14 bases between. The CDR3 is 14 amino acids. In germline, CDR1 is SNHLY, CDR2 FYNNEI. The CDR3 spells CASSLPGSGQPQHF. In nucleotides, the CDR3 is TGTGCCAGCAGTTTACCGGGGTCAGGTCAGCCCCAGCATTTT. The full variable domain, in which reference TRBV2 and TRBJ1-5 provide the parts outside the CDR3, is EPEVTQTPSHQVTQMGQEVILRCVPISNHLYFYWYRQILGQKVEFLVSFYNNEISEKSEIFDDQFSVERPDGSNFTLKIRSTKLEDSAMYFCASSLPGSGQPQHFGDGTRLSIL.

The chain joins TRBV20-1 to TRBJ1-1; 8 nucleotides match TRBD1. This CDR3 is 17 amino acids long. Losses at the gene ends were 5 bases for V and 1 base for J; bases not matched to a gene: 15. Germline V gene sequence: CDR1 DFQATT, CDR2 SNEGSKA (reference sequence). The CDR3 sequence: CSALRSSGGAPNTEAFF. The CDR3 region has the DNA TGCAGTGCTCTGAGGTCGTCAGGGGGCGCCCCGAACACTGAAGCTTTCTTT.

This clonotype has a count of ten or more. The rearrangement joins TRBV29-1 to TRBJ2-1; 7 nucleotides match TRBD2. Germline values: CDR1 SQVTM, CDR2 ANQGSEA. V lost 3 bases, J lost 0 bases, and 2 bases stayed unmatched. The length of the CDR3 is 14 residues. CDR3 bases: TGCAGCGTTGACGGCGGGAGCTCCTACAATGAGCAGTTCTTC. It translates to CSVDGGSSYNEQFF.

The CDR3 region has the DNA TGCAGTGCTCCCGTGTTGGAGACCCAGTACTTC. Its protein is CSAPVLETQYF. The rearrangement uses TRBV20-1 and TRBJ2-5, with D uncertain. The CDR3 is made up of 11 amino acids. Looked up from germline, CDR1 is DFQATT and CDR2 is SNEGSKA (reference sequence). Trimming removed 5 bases from V and 5 bases from J, with 9 bases in between.

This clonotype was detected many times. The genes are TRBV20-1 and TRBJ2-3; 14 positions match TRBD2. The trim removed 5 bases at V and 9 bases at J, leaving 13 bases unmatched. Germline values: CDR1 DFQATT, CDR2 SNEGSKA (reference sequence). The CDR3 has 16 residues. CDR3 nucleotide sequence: TGCAGTGCTTATTCAGAAACCGGACTAGCGGGAGGCACGCAGTATTTT. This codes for CSAYSETGLAGGTQYF.

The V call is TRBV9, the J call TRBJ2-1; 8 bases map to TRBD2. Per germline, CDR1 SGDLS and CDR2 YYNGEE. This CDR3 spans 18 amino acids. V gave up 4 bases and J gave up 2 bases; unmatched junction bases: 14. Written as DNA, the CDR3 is TGTGCCAGCAGCTCGGGGTTAGCGGGACTATACCCCTACAATGAGCAGTTCTTC. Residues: CASSSGLAGLYPYNEQFF.

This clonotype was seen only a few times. The CDR3 loop reads CASSWRDYEQYF. The CDR3 DNA sequence: TGTGCCAGCAGTTGGCGGGATTACGAGCAGTACTTC. This chain connects TRBV5-5 to TRBJ2-7, with D possibly TRBD2 on 6 matching bases. The CDR3 runs to 12 residues. CDR1 is SGHKS and CDR2 is YYEKEE in the germline V gene (reference sequence). Trimming took 5 bases from V and 4 from J, leaving 10 bases between them. The variable domain in full, with the rest retrieved from reference TRBV5-5 and TRBJ2-7, is DAGVTQSPTHLIKTRGQQVTLRCSPISGHKSVSWYQQVLGQGPQFIFQYYEKEERGRGNFPDRFSARQFPNYSSELNVNALLLGDSALYLCASSWRDYEQYFGPGTRLTVT.

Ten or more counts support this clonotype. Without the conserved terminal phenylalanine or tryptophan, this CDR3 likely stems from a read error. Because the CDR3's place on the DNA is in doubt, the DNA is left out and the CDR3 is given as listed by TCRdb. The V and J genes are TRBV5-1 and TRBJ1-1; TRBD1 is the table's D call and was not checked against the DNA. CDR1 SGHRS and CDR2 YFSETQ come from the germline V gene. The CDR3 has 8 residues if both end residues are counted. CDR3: CAIMVRDK.

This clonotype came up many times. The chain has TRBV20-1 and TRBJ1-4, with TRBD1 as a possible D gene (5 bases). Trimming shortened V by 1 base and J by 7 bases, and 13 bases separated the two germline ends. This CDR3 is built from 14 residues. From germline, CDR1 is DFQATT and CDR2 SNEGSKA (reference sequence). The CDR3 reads CSARVGGGSEKLFF. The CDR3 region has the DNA TGCAGTGCTAGAGTAGGCGGGGGTAGTGAAAAACTGTTTTTT.

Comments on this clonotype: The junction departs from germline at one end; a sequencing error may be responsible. CDR3 loop: CASSEDRGNTQPQHF. CDR3 coding DNA: TGTGCCAGCAGCGAAGACAGGGGAAATACTCAGCCCCAGCATTTT. The rearrangement joins TRBV6-1 to TRBJ1-5, with 8 bases matching TRBD1. CDR3 length equals 15 residues. Germline lookup yields CDR1 MNHNS and CDR2 SASEGT.

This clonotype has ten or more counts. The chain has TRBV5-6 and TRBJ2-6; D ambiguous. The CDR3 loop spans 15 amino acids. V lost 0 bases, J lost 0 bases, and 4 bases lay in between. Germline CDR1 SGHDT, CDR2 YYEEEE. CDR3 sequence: CASSLVYSGANVLTF. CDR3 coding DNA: TGTGCCAGCAGCTTGGTTTACTCTGGGGCCAACGTCCTGACTTTC.

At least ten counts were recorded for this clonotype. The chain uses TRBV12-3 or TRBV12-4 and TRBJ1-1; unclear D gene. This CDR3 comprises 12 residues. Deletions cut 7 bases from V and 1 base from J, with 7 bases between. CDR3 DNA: TGTGCCAGCACCCCATCGAACACTGAAGCTTTCTTT. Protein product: CASTPSNTEAFF.

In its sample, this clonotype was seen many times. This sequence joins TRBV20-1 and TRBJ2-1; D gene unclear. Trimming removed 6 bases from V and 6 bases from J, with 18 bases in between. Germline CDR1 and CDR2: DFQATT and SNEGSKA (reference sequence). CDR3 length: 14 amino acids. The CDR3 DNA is TGCAGTGCCGCAGGCCGACTGCTGTCCAATGAGCAGTTCTTC. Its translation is CSAAGRLLSNEQFF.

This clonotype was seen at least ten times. This CDR3 reads CSARKREGLTGELFF. The CDR3 region has the DNA TGCAGTGCTAGAAAGCGGGAGGGCCTGACCGGGGAGCTGTTTTTT. The chain links TRBV20-1 to TRBJ2-2; 10 bases line up with TRBD2. Trimming cost V 2 bases and J 5 bases; bases outside gene matches: 5. The CDR3 spans 15 residues. CDR1 and CDR2 (germline): DFQATT, SNEGSKA (reference sequence).

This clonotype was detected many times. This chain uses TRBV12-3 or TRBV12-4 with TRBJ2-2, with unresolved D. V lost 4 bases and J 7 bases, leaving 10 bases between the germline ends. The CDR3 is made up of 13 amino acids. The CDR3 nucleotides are TGTGCCAGCAGTTCCACAGTGGACGGGGAGCTGTTTTTT. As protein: CASSSTVDGELFF.

CDR3 amino acids: CAWSVGGTSHEQFF. The CDR3 DNA sequence: TGTGCCTGGAGTGTAGGCGGGACTAGCCATGAGCAGTTCTTC. V gene TRBV30 combines with J gene TRBJ2-1; 9 bases align to TRBD2. The CDR3 extends over 14 amino acids. The trim removed 0 bases at V and 8 bases at J, leaving 5 bases unmatched. The V gene's germline CDR1 is GTSNPN and CDR2 SVGIG (reference sequence).

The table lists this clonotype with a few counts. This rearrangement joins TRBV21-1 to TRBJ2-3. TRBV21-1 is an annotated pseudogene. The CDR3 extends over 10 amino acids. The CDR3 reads CASKRDTQYF. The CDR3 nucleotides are TGTGCCAGCAAGAGAGATACGCAGTATTTT.

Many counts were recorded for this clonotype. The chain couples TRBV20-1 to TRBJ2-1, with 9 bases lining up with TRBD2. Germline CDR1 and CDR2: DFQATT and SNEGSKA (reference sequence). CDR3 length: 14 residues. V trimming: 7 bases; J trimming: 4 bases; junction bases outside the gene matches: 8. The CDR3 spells CSVHRAGGYNEQFF. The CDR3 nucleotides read TGCAGTGTCCACCGAGCGGGGGGATACAATGAGCAGTTCTTC.